This TCR beta chain was identified in a study of T cell responses to AZD1222 COVID-19 vaccine. The CDR3 runs 12 residues. Per germline, CDR1 LNHNV and CDR2 YYDKDF (reference sequence). V shed 4 bases and J shed 6 bases, with 6 bases lying between them. Turning to this clone: What it binds is not known.

Generated by immunoSEQ multiplex PCR, the TCRdb table keeps only in-frame clones and is missing some. The sample lists under 50,000 clones; 88% were seen once. Study outcomes and limitations: Elevations in Spike-specific TCR breadth and depth followed administration of two AZD1222 doses. At baseline, just 6 or 7 AZD1222 recipients tested seropositive. Mapped onto spike, vaccine-associated CD4 TCRs spanned it and were dominant at 160-218 and 743-854. Possibly, clonal diversity was underestimated; donors were largely white British and included more females.

The receptor's source is an adult who received the MenACWY meningococcal vaccine as a control. Sequenced here: peripheral blood, sampled 28 days after the second dose of the MenACWY control vaccine. The chain has TRBV15 and TRBJ2-2; no firm D call. The CDR3 DNA is TGTGCCACCAGCATAGTCGCCGGGGAGCTGTTTTTT. As protein: CATSIVAGELFF.